The T cell receptor beta chain described here comes from a study of shared clonotypes between healthy human individuals. General study results and limits: A small donor pool kept down the genetic and exposure-history diversity that was represented.

As to this clone: Its antigen is not known.

Profiled with immunoSEQ multiplex PCR; TCRdb holds only in-frame clones, not every one. The sample contains some 680,000 clones, about 80% of which appear only once. The CDR3 has 20 residues. The germline CDR1 and CDR2 sequences are LGHNA and YNFKEQ. Trimming took 0 bases from V and 4 from J; bases not matched to a gene: 19. The sequence was obtained from a woman aged 25 to 39 in good health. V is TRBV4-2 and J is TRBJ1-2; 8 bases align to TRBD1. Sequenced input: memory CD4+ T cells sorted from blood. The subset: CD45RA-negative fraction. DNA for the CDR3: TGTGCCAGCAGCCAAGATCGTCTTAAGCCGGGGAGGACAGGGACCTATGGCTACACCTTC. Its protein product is CASSQDRLKPGRTGTYGYTF.